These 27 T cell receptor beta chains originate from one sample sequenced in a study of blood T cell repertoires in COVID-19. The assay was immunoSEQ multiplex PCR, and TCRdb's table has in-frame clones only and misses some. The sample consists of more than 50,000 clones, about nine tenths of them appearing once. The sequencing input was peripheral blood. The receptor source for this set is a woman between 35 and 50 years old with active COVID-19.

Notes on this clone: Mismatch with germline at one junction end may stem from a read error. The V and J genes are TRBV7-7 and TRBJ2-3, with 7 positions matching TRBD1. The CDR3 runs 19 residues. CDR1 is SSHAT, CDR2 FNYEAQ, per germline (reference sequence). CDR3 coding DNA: TGTGCTAGCAGCTTAAACTTACAGGGGTCGTACAAACCCACAGATACGCAGTATTTT. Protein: CASSLNLQGSYKPTDTQYF.

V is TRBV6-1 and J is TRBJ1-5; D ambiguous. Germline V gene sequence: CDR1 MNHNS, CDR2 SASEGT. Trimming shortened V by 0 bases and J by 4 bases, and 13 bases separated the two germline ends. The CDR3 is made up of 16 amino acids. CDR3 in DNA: TGTGCCAGCAGTGAAGCGATATCAGGAAGAAATCAGCCCCAGCATTTT. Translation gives CASSEAISGRNQPQHF.

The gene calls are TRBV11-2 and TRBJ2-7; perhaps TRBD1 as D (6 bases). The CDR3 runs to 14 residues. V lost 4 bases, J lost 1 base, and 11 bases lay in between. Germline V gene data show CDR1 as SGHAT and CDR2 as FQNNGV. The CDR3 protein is CASSSTQGSYEQYF. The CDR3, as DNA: TGTGCCAGCAGCTCAACACAGGGTTCCTACGAGCAGTACTTC.

The CDR3 region is CASSQESQISGNTIYF. In DNA, the CDR3 is TGCGCCAGCAGCCAAGAGTCGCAGATCTCTGGAAACACCATATATTTT. The gene calls are TRBV4-1 and TRBJ1-3; D gene uncertain. V dropped 0 bases and J dropped 0 bases, with 9 bases sitting between them. The CDR3 extends over 16 amino acids. Looked up from germline, CDR1 is MGHRA and CDR2 is YSYEKL.

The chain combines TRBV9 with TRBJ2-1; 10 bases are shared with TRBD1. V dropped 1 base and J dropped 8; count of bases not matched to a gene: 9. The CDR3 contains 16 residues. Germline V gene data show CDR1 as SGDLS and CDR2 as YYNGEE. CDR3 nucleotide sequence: TGTGCCAGCAGCGTACCCGGCGGGGACAGGGGCTATGAGCAGTTCTTC. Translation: CASSVPGGDRGYEQFF.

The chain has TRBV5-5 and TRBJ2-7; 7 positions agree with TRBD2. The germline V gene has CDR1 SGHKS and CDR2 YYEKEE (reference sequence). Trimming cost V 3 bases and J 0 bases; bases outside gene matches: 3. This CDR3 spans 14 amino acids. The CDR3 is CASSYSSGSYEQYF. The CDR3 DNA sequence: TGTGCCAGCAGCTATTCTAGCGGCTCCTACGAGCAGTACTTC.

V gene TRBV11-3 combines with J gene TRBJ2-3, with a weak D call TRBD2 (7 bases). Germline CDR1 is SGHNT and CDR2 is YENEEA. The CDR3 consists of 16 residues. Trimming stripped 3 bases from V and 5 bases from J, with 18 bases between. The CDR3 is CASSFAAGAKGDTQYF. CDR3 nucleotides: TGTGCCAGCAGCTTCGCCGCGGGGGCCAAGGGAGATACGCAGTATTTT.

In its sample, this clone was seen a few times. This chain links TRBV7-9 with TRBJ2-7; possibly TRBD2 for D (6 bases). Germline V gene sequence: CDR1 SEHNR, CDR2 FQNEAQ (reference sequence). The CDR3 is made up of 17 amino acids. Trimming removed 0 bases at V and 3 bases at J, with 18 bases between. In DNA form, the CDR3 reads TGTGCCAGCAGCTTAGCGCTGGGGGGTCACTACGACTACGAGCAGTACTTC. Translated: CASSLALGGHYDYEQYF. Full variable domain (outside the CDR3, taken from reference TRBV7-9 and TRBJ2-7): DTGVSQNPRHKITKRGQNVTFRCDPISEHNRLYWYRQTLGQGPEFLTYFQNEAQLEKSRLLSDRFSAERPKGSFSTLEIQRTEQGDSAMYLCASSLALGGHYDYEQYFGPGTRLTVT.

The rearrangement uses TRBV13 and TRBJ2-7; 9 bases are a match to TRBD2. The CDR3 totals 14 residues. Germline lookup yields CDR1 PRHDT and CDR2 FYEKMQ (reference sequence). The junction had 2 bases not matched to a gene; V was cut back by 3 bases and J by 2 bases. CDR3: CASSFGTSTYEQYF. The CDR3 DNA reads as TGTGCCAGCAGCTTTGGGACTAGCACCTACGAGCAGTACTTC. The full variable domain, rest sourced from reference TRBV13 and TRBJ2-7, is AAGVIQSPRHLIKEKRETATLKCYPIPRHDTVYWYQQGPGQDPQFLISFYEKMQSDKGSIPDRFSAQQFSDYHSELNMSSLELGDSALYFCASSFGTSTYEQYFGPGTRLTVT.

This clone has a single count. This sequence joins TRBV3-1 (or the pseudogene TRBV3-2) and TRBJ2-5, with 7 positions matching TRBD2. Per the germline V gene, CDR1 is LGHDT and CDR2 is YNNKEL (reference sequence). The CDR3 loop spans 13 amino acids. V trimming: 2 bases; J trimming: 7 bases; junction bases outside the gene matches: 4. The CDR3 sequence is CASSQRGEGTQYF. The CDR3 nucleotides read TGTGCCAGCAGCCAACGCGGGGAGGGGACCCAGTACTTC.

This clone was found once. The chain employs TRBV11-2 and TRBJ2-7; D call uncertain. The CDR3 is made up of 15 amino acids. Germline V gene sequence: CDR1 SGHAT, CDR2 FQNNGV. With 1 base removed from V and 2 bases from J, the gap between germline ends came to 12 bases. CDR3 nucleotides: TGTGCCAGCAGCTTAGGTATAGACTTTACCTACGAGCAGTACTTC. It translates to CASSLGIDFTYEQYF.

DNA of the CDR3: TGTGCCAGCAGCTTTGAGGCGGGGGTTGCGGAGACCCAGTACTTC. Its protein is CASSFEAGVAETQYF. The gene calls are TRBV5-4 and TRBJ2-5; 7 bases fit TRBD2. The CDR3 totals 15 residues. Looked up from germline, CDR1 is SGHNT and CDR2 is YYREEE (reference sequence). Trimming at V came to 2 bases and at J to 5 bases, leaving 9 bases not matched to a gene.

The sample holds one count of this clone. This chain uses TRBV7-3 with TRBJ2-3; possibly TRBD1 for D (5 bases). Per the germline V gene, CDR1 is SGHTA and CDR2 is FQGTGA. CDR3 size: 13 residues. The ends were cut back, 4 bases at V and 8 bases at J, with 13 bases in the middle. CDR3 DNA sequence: TGTGCCAGCAGCTCTGAAGGGGCGCGTACGCAGTATTTT. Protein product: CASSSEGARTQYF.

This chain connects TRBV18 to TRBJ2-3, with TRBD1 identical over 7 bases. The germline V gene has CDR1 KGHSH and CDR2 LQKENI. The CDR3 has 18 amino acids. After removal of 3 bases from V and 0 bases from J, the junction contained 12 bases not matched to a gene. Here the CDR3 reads CASSPTIRGFESTDTQYF. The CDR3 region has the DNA TGTGCCAGCTCACCGACTATCAGGGGGTTTGAAAGCACAGATACGCAGTATTTT.

CDR3 region: CASSLGGGPYNEQFF. The CDR3, as DNA: TGTGCCAGCAGCTTAGGGGGGGGTCCTTACAATGAGCAGTTCTTC. This sequence joins TRBV7-8 and TRBJ2-1, with 7 bases that match TRBD2. V was pared by 1 base and J by 4 bases, with 4 bases of the junction left unmatched. CDR3 length: 15 amino acids. The germline V gene has CDR1 SGHVS and CDR2 FQNEAQ.

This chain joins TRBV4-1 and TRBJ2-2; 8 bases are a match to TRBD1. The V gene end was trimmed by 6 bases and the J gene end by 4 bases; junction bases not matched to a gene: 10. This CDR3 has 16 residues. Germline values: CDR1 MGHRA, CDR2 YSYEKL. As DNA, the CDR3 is TGCGCCAGCAGTACGGGTCCGGACAGGGTCACCGGGGAGCTGTTTTTT. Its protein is CASSTGPDRVTGELFF.

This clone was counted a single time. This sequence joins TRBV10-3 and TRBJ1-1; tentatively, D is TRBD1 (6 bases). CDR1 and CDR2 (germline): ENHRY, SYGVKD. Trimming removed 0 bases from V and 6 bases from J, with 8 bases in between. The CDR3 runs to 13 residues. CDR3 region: CAISESGAAEAFF. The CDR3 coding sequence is TGTGCCATCAGTGAGTCGGGGGCAGCTGAAGCTTTCTTT.

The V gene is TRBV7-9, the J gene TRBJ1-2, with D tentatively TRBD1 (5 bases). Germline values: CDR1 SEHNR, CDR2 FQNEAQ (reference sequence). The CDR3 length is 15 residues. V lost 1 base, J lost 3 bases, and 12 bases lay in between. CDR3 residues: CASSLVAGVDYGYTF. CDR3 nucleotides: TGTGCCAGCAGCTTAGTGGCGGGGGTGGACTATGGCTACACCTTC.

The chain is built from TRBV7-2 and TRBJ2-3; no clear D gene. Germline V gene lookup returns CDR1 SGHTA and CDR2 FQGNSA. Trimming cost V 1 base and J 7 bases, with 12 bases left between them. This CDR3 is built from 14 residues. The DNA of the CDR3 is TGTGCCAGCAGCTTAGTGAGTAGTAAAAATACGCAGTATTTT. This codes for CASSLVSSKNTQYF.

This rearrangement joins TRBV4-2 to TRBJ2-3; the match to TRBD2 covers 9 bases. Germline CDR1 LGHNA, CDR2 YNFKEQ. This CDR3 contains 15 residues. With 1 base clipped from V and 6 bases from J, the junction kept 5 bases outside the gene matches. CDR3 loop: CASSQGIAGVDTQYF. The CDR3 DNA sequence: TGTGCCAGCAGCCAAGGTATAGCGGGGGTGGATACGCAGTATTTT.

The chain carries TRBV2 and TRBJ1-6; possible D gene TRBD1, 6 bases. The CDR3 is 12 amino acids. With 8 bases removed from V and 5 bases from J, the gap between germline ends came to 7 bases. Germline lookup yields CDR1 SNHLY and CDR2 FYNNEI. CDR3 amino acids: CASGQNNSPLHF. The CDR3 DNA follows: TGTGCCAGCGGACAGAATAATTCACCCCTCCACTTT.

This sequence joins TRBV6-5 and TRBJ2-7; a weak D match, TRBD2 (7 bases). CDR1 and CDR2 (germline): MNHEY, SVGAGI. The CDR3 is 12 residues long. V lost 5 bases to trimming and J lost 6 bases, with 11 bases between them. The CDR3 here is CASSRGGGEQYF. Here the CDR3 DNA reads TGTGCCAGCAGTCGCGGGGGCGGCGAGCAGTACTTC.

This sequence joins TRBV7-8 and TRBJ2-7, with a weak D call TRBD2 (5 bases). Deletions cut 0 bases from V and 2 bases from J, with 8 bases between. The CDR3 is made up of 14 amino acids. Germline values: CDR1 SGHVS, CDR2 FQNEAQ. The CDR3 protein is CASSLAGVTYEQYF. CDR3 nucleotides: TGTGCCAGCAGCTTAGCCGGGGTAACCTACGAGCAGTACTTC.

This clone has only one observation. The CDR3 nucleotides read TGTGCCAGTAGTATTGAGGGTCAGGGGGTGACCGGGGAGCTGTTTTTT. It codes for CASSIEGQGVTGELFF. This rearrangement joins TRBV19 to TRBJ2-2, with 7 bases lining up with TRBD1. This CDR3 is 16 amino acids long. V dropped 3 bases and J dropped 5; count of bases not matched to a gene: 9. The germline gives CDR1 LNHDA, CDR2 SQIVND (reference sequence).

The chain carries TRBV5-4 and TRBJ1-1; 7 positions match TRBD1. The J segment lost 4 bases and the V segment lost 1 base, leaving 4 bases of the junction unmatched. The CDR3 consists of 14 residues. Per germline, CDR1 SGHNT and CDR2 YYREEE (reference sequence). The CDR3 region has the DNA TGTGCCAGCAGCTTGACACAGGGGTCCACTGAAGCTTTCTTT. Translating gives CASSLTQGSTEAFF.

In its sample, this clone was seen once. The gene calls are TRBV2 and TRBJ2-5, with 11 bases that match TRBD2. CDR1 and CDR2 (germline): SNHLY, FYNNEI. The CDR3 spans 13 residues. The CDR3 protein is CAGTSGYQETQYF. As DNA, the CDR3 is TGTGCTGGGACTAGCGGATACCAAGAGACCCAGTACTTC.

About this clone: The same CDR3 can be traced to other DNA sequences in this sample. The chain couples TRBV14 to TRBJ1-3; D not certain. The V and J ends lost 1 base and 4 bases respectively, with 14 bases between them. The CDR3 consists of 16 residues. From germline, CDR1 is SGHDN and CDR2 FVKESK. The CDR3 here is CASSQVTGSAGNTIYF. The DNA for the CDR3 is TGTGCCAGCAGCCAAGTGACGGGATCTGCCGGAAACACCATATATTTT.